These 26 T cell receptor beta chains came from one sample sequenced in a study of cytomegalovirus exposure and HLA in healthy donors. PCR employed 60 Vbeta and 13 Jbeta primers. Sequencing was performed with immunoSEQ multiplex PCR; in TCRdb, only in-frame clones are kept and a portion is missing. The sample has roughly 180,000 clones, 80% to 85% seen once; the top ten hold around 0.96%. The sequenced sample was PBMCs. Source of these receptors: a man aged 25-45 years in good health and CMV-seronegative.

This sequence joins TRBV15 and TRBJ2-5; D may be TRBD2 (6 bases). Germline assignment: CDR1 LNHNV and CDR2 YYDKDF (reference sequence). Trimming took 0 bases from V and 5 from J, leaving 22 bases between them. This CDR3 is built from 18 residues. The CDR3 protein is CATSRDLTQVGGSETQYF. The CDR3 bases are TGTGCCACCAGCAGAGATCTGACACAGGTCGGGGGTTCGGAGACCCAGTACTTC.

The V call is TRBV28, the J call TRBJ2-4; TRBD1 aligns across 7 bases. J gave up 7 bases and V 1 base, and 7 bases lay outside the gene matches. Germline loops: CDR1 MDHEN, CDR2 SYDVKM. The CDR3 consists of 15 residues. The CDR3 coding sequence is TGTGCCAGCAGTTTATTGGCACAGGGGTTGAACATTCAGTACTTC. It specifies CASSLLAQGLNIQYF.

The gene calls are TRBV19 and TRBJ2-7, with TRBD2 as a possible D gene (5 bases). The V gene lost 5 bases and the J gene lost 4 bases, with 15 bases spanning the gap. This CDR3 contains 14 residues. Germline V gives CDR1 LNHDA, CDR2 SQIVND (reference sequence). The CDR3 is CASSGSGLKYEQYF. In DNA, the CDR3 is TGTGCCAGTAGTGGTTCCGGACTGAAGTACGAGCAGTACTTC.

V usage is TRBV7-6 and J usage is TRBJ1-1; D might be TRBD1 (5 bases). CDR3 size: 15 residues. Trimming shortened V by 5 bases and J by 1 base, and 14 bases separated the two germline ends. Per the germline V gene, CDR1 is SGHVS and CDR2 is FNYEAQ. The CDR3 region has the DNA TGTGCCAGCAGCCTAGGGGCAGGTGGGAACACTGAAGCTTTCTTT. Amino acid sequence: CASSLGAGGNTEAFF.

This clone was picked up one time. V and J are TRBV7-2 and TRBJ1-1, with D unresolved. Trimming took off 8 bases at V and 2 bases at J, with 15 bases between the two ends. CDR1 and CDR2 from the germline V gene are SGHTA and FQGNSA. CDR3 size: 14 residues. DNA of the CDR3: TGTGCCAGCGCATCCGGGGTAAGAAACACTGAAGCTTTCTTT. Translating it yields CASASGVRNTEAFF.

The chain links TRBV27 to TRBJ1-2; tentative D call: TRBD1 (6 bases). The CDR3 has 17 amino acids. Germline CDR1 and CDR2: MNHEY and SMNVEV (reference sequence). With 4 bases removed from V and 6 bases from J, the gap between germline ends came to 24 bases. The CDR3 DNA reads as TGTGCCAGCAGTTCCCCGAGGGGGGCGGGGGAAGAAGATGGCTACACCTTC. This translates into CASSSPRGAGEEDGYTF.

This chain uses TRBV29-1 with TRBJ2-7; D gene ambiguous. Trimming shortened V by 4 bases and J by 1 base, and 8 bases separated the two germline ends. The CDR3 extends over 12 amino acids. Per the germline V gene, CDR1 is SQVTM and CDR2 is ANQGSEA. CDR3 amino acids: CSVVQASYEQYF. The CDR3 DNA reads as TGCAGCGTTGTGCAGGCATCCTACGAGCAGTACTTC.

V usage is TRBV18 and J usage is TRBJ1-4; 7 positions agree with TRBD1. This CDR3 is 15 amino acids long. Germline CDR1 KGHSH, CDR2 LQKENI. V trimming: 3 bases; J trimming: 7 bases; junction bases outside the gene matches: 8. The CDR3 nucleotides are TGTGCCAGCTCACCCCGGACAGGCCCTGGTGAAAAACTGTTTTTT. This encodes CASSPRTGPGEKLFF. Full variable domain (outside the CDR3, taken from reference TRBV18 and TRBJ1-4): NAGVMQNPRHLVRRRGQEARLRCSPMKGHSHVYWYRQLPEEGLKFMVYLQKENIIDESGMPKERFSAEFPKEGPSILRIQQVVRGDSAAYFCASSPRTGPGEKLFFGSGTQLSVL.

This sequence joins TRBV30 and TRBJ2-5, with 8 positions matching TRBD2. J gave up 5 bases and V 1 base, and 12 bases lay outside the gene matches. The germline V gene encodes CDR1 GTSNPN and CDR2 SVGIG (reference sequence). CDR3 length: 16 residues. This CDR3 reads CAWSASRGGGWETQYF. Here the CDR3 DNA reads TGTGCCTGGAGTGCATCCCGGGGGGGCGGGTGGGAGACCCAGTACTTC.

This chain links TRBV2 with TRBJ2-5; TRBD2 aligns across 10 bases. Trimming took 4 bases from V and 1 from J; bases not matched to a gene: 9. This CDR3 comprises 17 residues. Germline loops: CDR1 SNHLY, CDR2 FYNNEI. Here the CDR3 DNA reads TGTGCCAGCAGTGTGGCTAGCGGGAGTATACTCCAAGAGACCCAGTACTTC. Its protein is CASSVASGSILQETQYF.

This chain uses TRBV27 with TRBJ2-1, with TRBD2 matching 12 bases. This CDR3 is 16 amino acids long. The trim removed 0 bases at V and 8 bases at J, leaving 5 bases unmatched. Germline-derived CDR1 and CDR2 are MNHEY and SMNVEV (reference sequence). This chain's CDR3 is CASSLSRLAGVYEQFF. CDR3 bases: TGTGCCAGCAGTTTATCGCGACTAGCGGGAGTTTATGAGCAGTTCTTC.

CDR3 coding DNA: TGTGCCAGCAGGGGACTAGCGGCCAATGAGCAGTTCTTC. Its translation is CASRGLAANEQFF. The chain carries TRBV27 and TRBJ2-1; TRBD2 matches 11 bases. Unmatched junction bases numbered 1, after V lost 6 bases and J lost 6 bases. The CDR3 is 13 amino acids. CDR1 is MNHEY and CDR2 is SMNVEV in the germline V gene (reference sequence).

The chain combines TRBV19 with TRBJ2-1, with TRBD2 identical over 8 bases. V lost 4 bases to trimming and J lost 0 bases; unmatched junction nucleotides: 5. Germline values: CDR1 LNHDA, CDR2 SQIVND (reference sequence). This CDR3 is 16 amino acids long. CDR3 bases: TGTGCCAGTAGTACCAAGCGGGGGAGCTCCTACAATGAGCAGTTCTTC. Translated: CASSTKRGSSYNEQFF.

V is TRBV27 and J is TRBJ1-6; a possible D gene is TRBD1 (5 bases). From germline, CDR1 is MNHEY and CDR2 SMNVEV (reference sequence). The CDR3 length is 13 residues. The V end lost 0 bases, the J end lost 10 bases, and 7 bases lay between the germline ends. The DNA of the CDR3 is TGTGCCAGCAGTTTATCAGGGGTCTCACCCCTCCACTTT. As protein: CASSLSGVSPLHF.

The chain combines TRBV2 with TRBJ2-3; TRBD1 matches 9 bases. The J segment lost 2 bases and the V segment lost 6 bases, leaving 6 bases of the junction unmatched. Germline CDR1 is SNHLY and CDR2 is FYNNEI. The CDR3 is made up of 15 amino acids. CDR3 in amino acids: CASRQGARNTDTQYF. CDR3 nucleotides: TGTGCCAGCAGACAGGGGGCACGTAACACAGATACGCAGTATTTT. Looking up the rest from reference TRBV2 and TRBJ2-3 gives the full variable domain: EPEVTQTPSHQVTQMGQEVILRCVPISNHLYFYWYRQILGQKVEFLVSFYNNEISEKSEIFDDQFSVERPDGSNFTLKIRSTKLEDSAMYFCASRQGARNTDTQYFGPGTRLTVL.

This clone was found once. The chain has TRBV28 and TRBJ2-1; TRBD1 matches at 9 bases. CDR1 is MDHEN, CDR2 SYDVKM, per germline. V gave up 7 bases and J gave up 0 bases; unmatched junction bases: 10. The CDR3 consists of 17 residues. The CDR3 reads CASTYEGTGHSYNEQFF. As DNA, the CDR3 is TGTGCCAGCACCTATGAGGGGACAGGGCACTCCTACAATGAGCAGTTCTTC.

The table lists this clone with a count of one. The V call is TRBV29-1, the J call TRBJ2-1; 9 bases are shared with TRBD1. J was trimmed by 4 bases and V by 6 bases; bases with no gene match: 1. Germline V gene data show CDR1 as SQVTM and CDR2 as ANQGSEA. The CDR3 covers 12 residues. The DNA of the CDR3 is TGCAGCGTCGGACAGGGGTACAATGAGCAGTTCTTC. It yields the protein CSVGQGYNEQFF.

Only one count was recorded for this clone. The CDR3 is CASSQAGNYEQYF. The CDR3 DNA reads as TGCGCCAGCAGCCAAGCAGGGAACTACGAGCAGTACTTC. The V call is TRBV4-1, the J call TRBJ2-7; D might be TRBD1 (5 bases). Deletions cut 1 base from V and 3 bases from J, with 7 bases between. Germline CDR1 and CDR2: MGHRA and YSYEKL. The CDR3 contains 13 residues.

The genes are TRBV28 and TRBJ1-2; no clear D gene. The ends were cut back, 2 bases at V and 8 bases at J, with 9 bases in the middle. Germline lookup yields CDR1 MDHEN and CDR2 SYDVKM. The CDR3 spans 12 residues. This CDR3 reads CASSLGGEGYTF. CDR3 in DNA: TGTGCCAGCAGTTTAGGCGGGGAGGGCTACACCTTC.

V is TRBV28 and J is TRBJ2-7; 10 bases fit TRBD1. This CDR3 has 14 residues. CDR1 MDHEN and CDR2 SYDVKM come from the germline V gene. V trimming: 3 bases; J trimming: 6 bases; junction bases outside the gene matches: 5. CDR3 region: CASSFGTGVFEQYF. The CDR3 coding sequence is TGTGCCAGCAGTTTTGGGACAGGGGTCTTCGAGCAGTACTTC. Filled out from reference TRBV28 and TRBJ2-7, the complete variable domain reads DVKVTQSSRYLVKRTGEKVFLECVQDMDHENMFWYRQDPGLGLRLIYFSYDVKMKEKGDIPEGYSVSREKKERFSLILESASTNQTSMYLCASSFGTGVFEQYFGPGTRLTVT.

The CDR3 is CASRPGQGSQPQHF. In DNA, the CDR3 is TGTGCCAGTAGGCCGGGACAGGGATCTCAGCCCCAGCATTTT. The chain uses TRBV19 and TRBJ1-5; 9 positions agree with TRBD1. V lost 6 bases, J lost 6 bases, and 6 bases stayed unmatched. Germline CDR1 is LNHDA and CDR2 is SQIVND (reference sequence). The CDR3 runs 14 residues.

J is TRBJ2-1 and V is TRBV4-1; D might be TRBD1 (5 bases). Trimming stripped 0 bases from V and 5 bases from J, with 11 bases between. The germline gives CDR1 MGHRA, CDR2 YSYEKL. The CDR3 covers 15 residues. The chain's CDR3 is CASSQDPWGDNEQFF. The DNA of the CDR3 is TGCGCCAGCAGCCAAGATCCTTGGGGCGACAATGAGCAGTTCTTC.

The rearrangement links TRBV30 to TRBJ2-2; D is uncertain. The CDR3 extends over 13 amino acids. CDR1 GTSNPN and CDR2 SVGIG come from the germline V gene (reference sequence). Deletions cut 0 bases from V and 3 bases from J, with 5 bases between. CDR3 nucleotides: TGTGCCTGGAGTGTCTCTCACACCGGGGAGCTGTTTTTT. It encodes CAWSVSHTGELFF.

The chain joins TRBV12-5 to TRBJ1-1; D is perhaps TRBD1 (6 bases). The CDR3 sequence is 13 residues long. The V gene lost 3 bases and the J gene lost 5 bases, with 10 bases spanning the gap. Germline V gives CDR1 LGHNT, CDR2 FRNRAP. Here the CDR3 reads CASGFDQGTEAFF. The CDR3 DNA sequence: TGTGCTAGTGGTTTTGACCAGGGGACTGAAGCTTTCTTT.

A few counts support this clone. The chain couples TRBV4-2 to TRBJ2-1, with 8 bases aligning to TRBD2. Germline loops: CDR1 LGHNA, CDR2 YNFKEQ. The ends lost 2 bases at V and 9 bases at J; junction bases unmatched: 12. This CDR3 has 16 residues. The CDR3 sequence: CASSQLRGGASGEQFF. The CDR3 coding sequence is TGTGCCAGCAGCCAACTACGGGGGGGCGCCTCAGGTGAGCAGTTCTTC.

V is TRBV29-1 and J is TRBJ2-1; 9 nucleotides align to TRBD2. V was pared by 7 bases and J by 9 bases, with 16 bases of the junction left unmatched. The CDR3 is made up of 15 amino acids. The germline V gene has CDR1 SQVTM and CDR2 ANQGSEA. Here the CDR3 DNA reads TGCAGCGCCACGAGTAGAAGCGGGAGGAAGGCTGAGCAGTTCTTC. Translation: CSATSRSGRKAEQFF.